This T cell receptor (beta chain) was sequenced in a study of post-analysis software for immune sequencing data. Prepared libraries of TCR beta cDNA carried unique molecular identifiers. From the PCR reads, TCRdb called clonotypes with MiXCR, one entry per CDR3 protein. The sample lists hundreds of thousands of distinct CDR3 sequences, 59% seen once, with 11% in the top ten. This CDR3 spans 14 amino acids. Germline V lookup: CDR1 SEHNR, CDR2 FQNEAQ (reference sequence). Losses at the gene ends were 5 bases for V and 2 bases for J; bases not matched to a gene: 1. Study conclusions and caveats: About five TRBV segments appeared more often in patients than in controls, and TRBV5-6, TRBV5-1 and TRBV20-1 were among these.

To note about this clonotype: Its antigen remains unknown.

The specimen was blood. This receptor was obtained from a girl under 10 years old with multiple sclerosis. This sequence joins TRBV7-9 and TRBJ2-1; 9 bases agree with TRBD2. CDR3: CASSAGGAYNEQFF. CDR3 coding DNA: TGTGCCAGCAGCGCGGGGGGGGCCTACAATGAGCAGTTCTTC.